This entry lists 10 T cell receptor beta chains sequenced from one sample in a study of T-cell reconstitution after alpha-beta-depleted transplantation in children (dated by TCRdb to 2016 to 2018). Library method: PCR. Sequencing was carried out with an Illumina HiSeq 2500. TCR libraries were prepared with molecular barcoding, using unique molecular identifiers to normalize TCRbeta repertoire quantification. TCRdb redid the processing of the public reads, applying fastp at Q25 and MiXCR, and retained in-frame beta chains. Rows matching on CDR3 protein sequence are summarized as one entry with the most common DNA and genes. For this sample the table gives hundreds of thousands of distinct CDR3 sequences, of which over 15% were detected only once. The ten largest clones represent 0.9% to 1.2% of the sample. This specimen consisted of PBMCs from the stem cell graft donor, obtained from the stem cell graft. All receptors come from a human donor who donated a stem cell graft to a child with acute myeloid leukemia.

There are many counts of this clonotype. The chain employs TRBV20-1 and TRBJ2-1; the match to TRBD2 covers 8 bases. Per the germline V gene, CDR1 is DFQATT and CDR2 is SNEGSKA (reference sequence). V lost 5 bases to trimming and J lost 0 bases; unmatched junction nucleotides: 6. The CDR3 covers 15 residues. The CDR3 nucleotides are TGCAGTGCTTCCAAGCGGGGGAGCTCCTACAATGAGCAGTTCTTC. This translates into CSASKRGSSYNEQFF.

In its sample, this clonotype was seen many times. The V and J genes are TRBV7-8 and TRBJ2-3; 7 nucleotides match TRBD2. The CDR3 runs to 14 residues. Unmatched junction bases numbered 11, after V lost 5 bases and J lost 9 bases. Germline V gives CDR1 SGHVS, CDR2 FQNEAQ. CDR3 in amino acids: CASSTTRDYLTQYF. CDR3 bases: TGTGCCAGCAGCACCACAAGGGACTACTTAACGCAGTATTTT.

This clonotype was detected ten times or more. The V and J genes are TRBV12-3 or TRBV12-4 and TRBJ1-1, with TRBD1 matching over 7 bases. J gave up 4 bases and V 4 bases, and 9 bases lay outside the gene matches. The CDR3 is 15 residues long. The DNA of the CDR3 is TGTGCCAGCAGTTCCCTTTCACAGGGGATCACTGAAGCTTTCTTT. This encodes CASSSLSQGITEAFF.

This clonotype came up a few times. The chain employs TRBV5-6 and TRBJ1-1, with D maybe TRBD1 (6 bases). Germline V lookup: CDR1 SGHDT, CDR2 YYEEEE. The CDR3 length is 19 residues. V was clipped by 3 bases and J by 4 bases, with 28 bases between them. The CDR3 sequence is CASSSSKSLFGTGLTEAFF. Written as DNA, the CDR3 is TGTGCCAGCAGCTCATCGAAAAGTCTGTTTGGTACAGGGCTCACTGAAGCTTTCTTT.

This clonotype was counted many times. DNA of the CDR3: TGCAGTGCTAGCAGGGAGAGCAACTATGGCTACACCTTC. This encodes CSASRESNYGYTF. V usage is TRBV20-1 and J usage is TRBJ1-2; D may be TRBD1 (5 bases). The V end was cut by 3 bases, the J end by 2 bases, with 10 bases between. Germline V lookup: CDR1 DFQATT, CDR2 SNEGSKA (reference sequence). CDR3 size: 13 residues.

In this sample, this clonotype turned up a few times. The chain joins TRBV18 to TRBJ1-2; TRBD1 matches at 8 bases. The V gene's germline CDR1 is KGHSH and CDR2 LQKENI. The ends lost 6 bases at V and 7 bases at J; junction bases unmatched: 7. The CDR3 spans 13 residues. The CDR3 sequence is CASSPGQGVGYTF. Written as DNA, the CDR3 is TGTGCCAGCTCGCCAGGACAGGGTGTTGGCTACACCTTC.

The CDR3 region is CASSTLKTSSFPYEQYF. DNA of the CDR3: TGTGCCAGCAGCACCCTAAAGACTAGCTCGTTTCCCTACGAGCAGTACTTC. The chain couples TRBV7-9 to TRBJ2-7, with TRBD2 matching over 7 bases. CDR1 and CDR2 (germline): SEHNR, FQNEAQ (reference sequence). V dropped 5 bases and J dropped 2; count of bases not matched to a gene: 15. The CDR3 contains 17 residues.

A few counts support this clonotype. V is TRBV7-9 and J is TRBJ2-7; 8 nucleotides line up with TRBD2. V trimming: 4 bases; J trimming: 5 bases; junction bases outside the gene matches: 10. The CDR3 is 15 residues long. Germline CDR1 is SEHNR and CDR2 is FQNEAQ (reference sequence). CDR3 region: CASSSGGSPTHEQYF. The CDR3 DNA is TGTGCCAGCAGCTCGGGGGGGTCGCCGACCCACGAGCAGTACTTC.

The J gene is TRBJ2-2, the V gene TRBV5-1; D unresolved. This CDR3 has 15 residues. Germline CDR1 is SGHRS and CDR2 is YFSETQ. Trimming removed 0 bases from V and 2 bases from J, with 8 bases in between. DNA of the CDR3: TGCGCCAGCAGCTTGGAACGGGTCAACACCGGGGAGCTGTTTTTT. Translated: CASSLERVNTGELFF.

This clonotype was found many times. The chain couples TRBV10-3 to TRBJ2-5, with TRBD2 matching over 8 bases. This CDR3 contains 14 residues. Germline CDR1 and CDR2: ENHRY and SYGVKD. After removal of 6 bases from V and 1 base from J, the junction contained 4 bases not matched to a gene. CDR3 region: CAIRVAGPQETQYF. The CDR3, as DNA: TGTGCCATCAGGGTAGCGGGGCCCCAAGAGACCCAGTACTTC.